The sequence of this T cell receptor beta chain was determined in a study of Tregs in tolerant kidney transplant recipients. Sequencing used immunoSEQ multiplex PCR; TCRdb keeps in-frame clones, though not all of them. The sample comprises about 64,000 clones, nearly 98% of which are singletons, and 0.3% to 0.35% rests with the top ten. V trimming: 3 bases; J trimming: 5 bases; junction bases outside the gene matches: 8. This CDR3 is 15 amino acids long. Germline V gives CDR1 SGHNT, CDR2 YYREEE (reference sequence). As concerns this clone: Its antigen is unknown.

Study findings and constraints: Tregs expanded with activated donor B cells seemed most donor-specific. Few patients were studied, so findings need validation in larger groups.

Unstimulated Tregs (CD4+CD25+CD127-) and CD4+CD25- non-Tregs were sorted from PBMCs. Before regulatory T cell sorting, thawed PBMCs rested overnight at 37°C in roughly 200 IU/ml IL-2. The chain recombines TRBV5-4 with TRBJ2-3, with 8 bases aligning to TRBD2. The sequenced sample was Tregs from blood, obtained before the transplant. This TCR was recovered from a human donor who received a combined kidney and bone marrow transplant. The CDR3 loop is CASSSSGTRGDTQYF. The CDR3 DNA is TGTGCCAGCAGCTCTTCCGGGACTAGAGGAGATACGCAGTATTTT.